This T cell receptor beta chain is from a study of cytomegalovirus exposure and HLA in healthy donors. Regarding the study as a whole: For TCR beta chains, V- and J-gene trimming was later linked to a missense DCLRE1C variant. The authors considered a cluster of highly shared sequence variants likely to be a sequencing artifact. Earlier findings revealed that most TCR beta V segments proved productive either about 87% or about 30% of the time.

In the case of this clone: The antigen is not known.

PCR amplification relied on 60 Vbeta primers (plus 13 Jbeta primers). TCRdb's table, derived via immunoSEQ multiplex PCR, lists solely in-frame clones and lacks some. The table shows 120,000 or so clones, with 81% occurring only once. The CDR3 runs 15 residues. V lost 1 base, J lost 0 bases, and 7 bases lay in between. Germline lookup yields CDR1 KGHSH and CDR2 LQKENI. The chain recombines TRBV18 with TRBJ1-3, with D unresolved. The sequence derives from a man aged 18-30 years in good health and CMV-seropositive. The sequenced sample was PBMCs. CDR3 in amino acids: CASSPRTASGNTIYF. The DNA for the CDR3 is TGTGCCAGCTCACCACGGACTGCCTCTGGAAACACCATATATTTT.